This T cell receptor beta chain derives from a study of T cell clonality in common variable immunodeficiency. CVID meant reduced serum IgG, IgA and/or IgM plus specific antibody deficiency. This clone has ten or more counts. Its antigen is not identified. The CDR3 extends 3 residues past the end of the read, so its final part is completed from the germline J gene. The table came from immunoSEQ multiplex PCR; TCRdb's copy has only in-frame clones and leaves some out. The sample shows 28,000 or so clones, none of them appearing just once. This CDR3 comprises 17 residues. Trimming removed 5 bases from V and 0 bases from J; junction bases left unmatched: 15. Germline V gene sequence: CDR1 SQVTM, CDR2 ANQGSEA. Study-wide results and caveats: Reportedly, TCR beta sequences from common variable immunodeficiency showed fewer deletions and N-nucleotide insertions.

The chain has TRBV29-1 and TRBJ2-7; 8 positions match TRBD2. The specimen was peripheral blood mononuclear cells. This sequence was found in a human donor with common variable immunodeficiency. CDR3 in amino acids: CSVQGRVPGGGSYEQYF. CDR3 DNA (partial): TGCAGCGTTCAGGGTCGTGTCCCCGGGGGGGGCTCCTACGAG.